The source of this T cell receptor beta chain is a study of blood T cell repertoires in COVID-19. On the study more broadly: The samples span acute and convalescent COVID-19 from the United States, Italy and Spain.

The method was immunoSEQ multiplex PCR; TCRdb's version includes in-frame clones alone and lacks a portion of them. The sample has tens of thousands of clones, around four fifths seen once. This clone was seen just once. The receptor's source is a man between 60 and 75 years old with COVID-19, enrolled during active disease. Sequenced input: peripheral blood.

CDR3 DNA: TGCAGCGTTTCCACCGGGACAGGGGCTGAAGCTTTCTTT. Translating gives CSVSTGTGAEAFF. The J gene is TRBJ1-1, the V gene TRBV29-1, with TRBD1 matching over 10 bases. Trimming removed 5 bases from V and 6 bases from J; junction bases left unmatched: 6. CDR3 length: 13 amino acids. CDR1 is SQVTM, CDR2 ANQGSEA, per germline.